These 9 T cell receptor beta chains came from one sample sequenced in a study of blood T cells in healthy people across ages. A sample-barcoded 5' primer and a J-beta primer mix were used in a second PCR of roughly 6 to 12 cycles. TCRdb fed the 5' RACE reads into MiXCR, producing one record per CDR3 protein. The sample gives 450,000 to 650,000 distinct CDR3 sequences, about 24% of which show up once; around 10% is in the top ten. The same specimen was also included in a second study, on T cells of mothers and their children.

Specimen: blood. The receptors were sampled from a boy between 10 and 17 years old in good health.

The chain links TRBV7-2 to TRBJ1-2; tentatively, D is TRBD1 (5 bases). The CDR3 contains 13 residues. Germline CDR1 SGHTA, CDR2 FQGNSA. Trimming cost V 3 bases and J 6 bases, with 11 bases left between them. CDR3 coding DNA: TGTGCCAGCAGCTTCACCAGGGATGATGGCTACACCTTC. Translation: CASSFTRDDGYTF.

The gene calls are TRBV5-1 and TRBJ1-5; 10 nucleotides match TRBD1. Germline CDR1 SGHRS, CDR2 YFSETQ. V was pared by 0 bases and J by 5 bases, with 2 bases of the junction left unmatched. CDR3 length equals 15 residues. CDR3 residues: CASSLGQGAYQPQHF. CDR3 sequence (DNA): TGCGCCAGCAGCTTGGGACAGGGGGCTTATCAGCCCCAGCATTTT.

This clonotype has more than one count but fewer than ten. The chain is built from TRBV7-9 and TRBJ2-1; 10 bases align to TRBD2. The DNA end is more similar to TRBJ2-5, so the J call may be wrong. This CDR3 region has 15 residues. Looked up from germline, CDR1 is SEHNR and CDR2 is FQNEAQ (reference sequence). The CDR3 nucleotides read TGTGCCAGCAGCCCCGGACTAGCGGATCAAGAGACCCAGTACTTC. Translating gives CASSPGLADQETQYF.

In its sample, this clonotype was seen a few times. The V call is TRBV28, the J call TRBJ1-5; D might be TRBD1 (5 bases). The CDR3 runs to 13 residues. The V gene lost 5 bases and the J gene lost 11 bases, with 16 bases spanning the gap. Germline CDR1 MDHEN, CDR2 SYDVKM. The CDR3 region has the DNA TGTGCCAGCAGTACGGGACTTTTTGACTCCCAGCATTTT. Translated: CASSTGLFDSQHF. Looking up the rest from reference TRBV28 and TRBJ1-5 gives the full variable domain: DVKVTQSSRYLVKRTGEKVFLECVQDMDHENMFWYRQDPGLGLRLIYFSYDVKMKEKGDIPEGYSVSREKKERFSLILESASTNQTSMYLCASSTGLFDSQHFGDGTRLSIL.

The chain uses TRBV6-6 and TRBJ1-1; D ambiguous. In germline, CDR1 is MNHNY, CDR2 SVGAGI (reference sequence). Trimming took off 0 bases at V and 5 bases at J, with 4 bases between the two ends. This CDR3 is built from 12 residues. CDR3 sequence reads: CASSYSTTEAFF. As DNA, the CDR3 is TGTGCCAGCAGTTACTCGACTACTGAAGCTTTCTTT.

This clonotype was picked up a small number of times. V and J are TRBV6-5 and TRBJ2-7, with no clear D. CDR1 is MNHEY and CDR2 is SVGAGI in the germline V gene. The CDR3 extends over 16 amino acids. V lost 0 bases, J lost 3 bases, and 15 bases lay in between. CDR3 protein: CASSYSSHHPDYEQYF. The CDR3 nucleotides are TGTGCCAGCAGTTACTCGTCACATCATCCAGACTACGAGCAGTACTTC.

The V gene is TRBV11-2, the J gene TRBJ1-5; D call uncertain. The CDR3 runs to 13 residues. V shed 3 bases and J shed 5 bases, with 8 bases lying between them. The V gene's germline CDR1 is SGHAT and CDR2 FQNNGV. CDR3 sequence (DNA): TGTGCCAGCAGCTTGGAATGGTATCAGCCCCAGCATTTT. Translated: CASSLEWYQPQHF.

With respect to this clonotype: A read error may be the cause here, since a much bigger clone is one base away. Since the CDR3 does not end with the conserved phenylalanine or tryptophan, this likely comes from a read error. This chain joins TRBV20-1 and TRBJ2-1; 9 nucleotides align to TRBD2. From germline, CDR1 is DFQATT and CDR2 SNEGSKA (reference sequence). The CDR3 is 18 amino acids. Unmatched junction bases numbered 10, after V lost 0 bases and J lost 1 base. The CDR3 nucleotides are TGCAGTGCTAGAGATGGCGGGGCTAGCGGGATTTCCTACAATGAGCAGTTCCTC. It encodes CSARDGGASGISYNEQFL.

This clonotype was counted only a few times. The chain uses TRBV7-2 and TRBJ2-5, with D perhaps matching TRBD2 (6 bases). The CDR3 has 14 amino acids. Looked up from germline, CDR1 is SGHTA and CDR2 is FQGNSA. Trimming removed 6 bases from V and 1 base from J, with 12 bases in between. CDR3 protein: CASREAGSQETQYF. The CDR3 DNA follows: TGTGCCAGCAGGGAGGCCGGGAGCCAAGAGACCCAGTACTTC. Looking up the rest from reference TRBV7-2 and TRBJ2-5 gives the full variable domain: GAGVSQSPSNKVTEKGKDVELRCDPISGHTALYWYRQSLGQGLEFLIYFQGNSAPDKSGLPSDRFSAERTGGSVSTLTIQRTQQEDSAVYLCASREAGSQETQYFGPGTRLLVL.